This T cell receptor beta chain is from a study of blood T cell repertoires in COVID-19. At the level of the study: PBMCs, B-cell-depleted T cells, or T cells were the source of the cDNA or gDNA that made up the material.

Profiling relied on immunoSEQ multiplex PCR, and the TCRdb table lists in-frame clones only, not all of them. The profile shows approximately 89,000 clones, 80% of them singletons. From germline, CDR1 is SGHVS and CDR2 FNYEAQ. The CDR3 totals 13 residues. The V end was cut by 5 bases, the J end by 2 bases, with 9 bases between. This chain joins TRBV7-6 and TRBJ1-1; D may be TRBD1 (5 bases). The receptor comes from a woman aged 80 or older with acute or convalescent COVID-19. Specimen: peripheral blood. The chain's CDR3 is CASSKGANTEAFF. The DNA for the CDR3 is TGTGCCAGCAGCAAAGGGGCTAACACTGAAGCTTTCTTT.